This T cell receptor (beta chain) was observed in a study of blood T cells in healthy people across ages. The use of a sample-barcoded 5' primer and a J-beta primer mix characterized a second PCR of about 6 to 12 cycles. TCRdb called the 5' RACE reads again in MiXCR, with one record for every CDR3 protein. In the table there are 650,000 to 700,000 distinct CDR3 sequences, about 30% of which are singletons. Trimming cost V 6 bases and J 7 bases, with 15 bases left between them. The CDR3 runs 14 residues. In this sample, this clonotype turned up a few times. The sample comprised blood. The clonotype was recovered from a woman older than 75 in good health. The J gene is TRBJ1-4, the V gene TRBV12-3 or TRBV12-4; D is unresolved. CDR3 coding DNA: TGTGCCAGCAGCCGGGCTGGACTCGGTGAAAAACTGTTTTTT. Translated: CASSRAGLGEKLFF.